This record covers a single T cell receptor beta chain. This entry comes from a study of blood T cell repertoires in COVID-19. Study-level background: Sources were T cells, B-cell-depleted T cells, or PBMCs; the material itself was cDNA or gDNA.

Authors' data handling: Using reference gene primer amplification, nucleated cell counts were estimated. Method: immunoSEQ multiplex PCR; TCRdb's copy keeps in-frame clones and lacks some. The DNA gave D and trimming, while V, J and clone size come from that table. The profile shows roughly 35,000 clones, 88% of them singletons. This CDR3 is 16 amino acids long. V gave up 6 bases and J gave up 2 bases; unmatched junction bases: 7. The germline V gene encodes CDR1 SGHAT and CDR2 FQNNGV. The sequencing input was peripheral blood. The rearrangement links TRBV11-2 to TRBJ2-6; 7 nucleotides align to TRBD2. The TCR sequence derives from a man in his 60s with active COVID-19. DNA for the CDR3: TGTGCCAGCAGAGAGGTGGGGAGGGCTGGGGCCAACGTCCTGACTTTC. The encoded protein is CASREVGRAGANVLTF.